This TCR beta chain was recovered during a study of identical twins. Study-wide results and limits: Those out-of-frame alpha sequences shared by twins showed an excess of low generation probability. Fewer insertions characterized abundant cord blood beta clonotypes, whereas memory repertoires showed none. Sequences that were beta out-of-frame showed weaker excess twin sharing.

This clonotype was seen only a few times. Its target is not known. Using its own MiXCR run on the 5' RACE reads, TCRdb lists one record per CDR3 protein. The sample yields just under 550,000 distinct CDR3 sequences, 12% to 15% seen once. Per germline, CDR1 SNHLY and CDR2 FYNNEI. CDR3 length equals 15 residues. After removal of 3 bases from V and 5 bases from J, the junction contained 6 bases not matched to a gene. The same data also contributed to another study, on yellow fever vaccine responses in identical twins.

The sample taken for sequencing was CD4+ T cells sorted from blood. The clonotype was recovered from a woman between 18 and 29 years old in good health. V usage is TRBV2 and J usage is TRBJ2-5; 10 nucleotides line up with TRBD1. The CDR3 loop reads CASSDQTGGLETQYF. CDR3 DNA sequence: TGTGCCAGCAGTGACCAGACAGGGGGCTTGGAGACCCAGTACTTC.